This TCR beta chain was sequenced during a study of T cells expressing NK-cell markers. Regarding the study as a whole: Also leading the CD3+CD56-NKG2C+ fraction in a few donors were these clonotypes.

Of note for this clonotype: Its antigen is not known.

No DNA is given; TCRdb re-called the 5' RACE reads and lists each CDR3 protein once. In all, the sample yields some 600,000 distinct CDR3 sequences. The CDR3 extends over 12 amino acids. The origin of this receptor is a man in his late teens or twenties in good health. Sequences were obtained from blood T cells: a sorted CD56 or NKG2C T cell subset, CD4+ or CD8+ T cells, or bulk PBMC T cells (not recorded which). The V gene is TRBV12-3 or TRBV12-4, the J gene TRBJ1-5. The CDR3 reads CASSPRGRPQHF.